This is a list of T cell receptor beta chains from one sample in a study of T cells after yellow fever vaccination. From the 5' RACE reads, TCRdb called clonotypes with MiXCR, one entry per CDR3 protein. The top ten hold 15% to 20% of the sample, which has roughly 400,000 distinct CDR3 sequences, around 19% seen once. Here the sequenced sample was PBMCs, taken before the yellow fever booster vaccination. The receptors shown here come from a man aged 18-30 years who received the YFV17D yellow fever vaccine. Each CDR3 is given with its conserved first and last residue. Fields, in order: D gene, clone size, J gene, V gene, CDR3 protein, CDR3 DNA. D genes are given only for firm matches. Not all rows give a size; the values are once, few, many and, for expanded clones, a class.

D gene: -
clone size: -
J gene: TRBJ2-3
V gene: TRBV11-2
CDR3 protein: CASTKRYGFPDTQYF
CDR3 DNA: TGTGCCAGCACTAAAAGATACGGGTTTCCAGATACGCAGTATTTT

D gene: -
clone size: -
J gene: TRBJ2-5
V gene: TRBV9
CDR3 protein: CASSVQDRETQYF
CDR3 DNA: TGTGCCAGCAGCGTGCAAGATCGGGAGACCCAGTACTTC

D gene: -
clone size: -
J gene: TRBJ2-7
V gene: TRBV20-1
CDR3 protein: CSARTGVGGYEQYF
CDR3 DNA: TGCAGTGCTAGAACAGGGGTCGGGGGCTACGAGCAGTACTTC

D gene: -
clone size: many
J gene: TRBJ2-1
V gene: TRBV4-3
CDR3 protein: CASSHHNEQFF
CDR3 DNA: TGCGCCAGCAGCCACCACAATGAGCAGTTCTTC

D gene: -
clone size: -
J gene: TRBJ1-2
V gene: TRBV11-2
CDR3 protein: CASSTDRTGYTF
CDR3 DNA: TGTGCCAGCAGCACTGACCGTACGGGCTACACCTTC

D gene: TRBD1
clone size: few
J gene: TRBJ1-1
V gene: TRBV7-7
CDR3 protein: CASSLAYHSEGARGTEAFF
CDR3 DNA: TGTGCCAGCAGCTTAGCCTACCATAGCGAGGGGGCGAGGGGCACTGAAGCTTTCTTT

D gene: -
clone size: few
J gene: TRBJ2-2
V gene: TRBV5-3
CDR3 protein: CARSLGRNTGELFF
CDR3 DNA: TGTGCCAGAAGCTTGGGTCGGAACACCGGGGAGCTGTTTTTT

D gene: -
clone size: many
J gene: TRBJ1-1
V gene: TRBV29-1
CDR3 protein: CSVIRDPNTEAFF
CDR3 DNA: TGCAGCGTTATCAGGGATCCGAACACTGAAGCTTTCTTT

D gene: TRBD2
clone size: -
J gene: TRBJ2-3
V gene: TRBV20-1
CDR3 protein: CSASGLAGSDTQYF
CDR3 DNA: TGCAGTGCGTCGGGACTAGCGGGCTCAGATACGCAGTATTTT

D gene: -
clone size: -
J gene: TRBJ2-7
V gene: TRBV6-5
CDR3 protein: CASSSPFLGASYEQYF
CDR3 DNA: TGTGCCAGCAGCTCACCTTTTCTGGGGGCCTCCTACGAGCAGTACTTC

D gene: -
clone size: -
J gene: TRBJ1-1
V gene: TRBV20-1
CDR3 protein: CSARGRVLNTEAFF
CDR3 DNA: TGCAGTGCTAGAGGCAGGGTCCTTAACACTGAAGCTTTCTTT

D gene: -
clone size: few
J gene: TRBJ1-2
V gene: TRBV7-9
CDR3 protein: CASSDGQRYGYTF
CDR3 DNA: TGTGCCAGCAGCGATGGACAGCGCTATGGCTACACCTTC

D gene: TRBD2
clone size: few
J gene: TRBJ2-5
V gene: TRBV29-1
CDR3 protein: CSVGSTSGALETQYF
CDR3 DNA: TGCAGCGTTGGGTCAACTAGCGGGGCTCTGGAGACCCAGTACTTC

D gene: TRBD1
clone size: -
J gene: TRBJ2-5
V gene: TRBV11-2
CDR3 protein: CASSSGQGLLETQYF
CDR3 DNA: TGTGCCAGCAGTAGCGGACAGGGTTTGTTAGAGACCCAGTACTTC

D gene: -
clone size: few
J gene: TRBJ1-1
V gene: TRBV7-2
CDR3 protein: CASSLEATEAFF
CDR3 DNA: TGTGCCAGCAGCTTAGAAGCCACTGAAGCTTTCTTT

D gene: -
clone size: -
J gene: TRBJ2-6
V gene: TRBV27
CDR3 protein: CASSPLGGFSSGANVLTF
CDR3 DNA: TGTGCCAGCAGTCCCCTAGGAGGGTTTAGCTCTGGGGCCAACGTCCTGACTTTC

D gene: -
clone size: -
J gene: TRBJ2-2
V gene: TRBV29-1
CDR3 protein: CSVGGQYTGELFF
CDR3 DNA: TGCAGCGTCGGCGGACAGTACACCGGGGAGCTGTTTTTT

D gene: -
clone size: -
J gene: TRBJ2-3
V gene: TRBV5-1
CDR3 protein: CASSFRADLDTDTQYF
CDR3 DNA: TGCGCCAGCAGCTTTAGGGCGGATCTAGACACAGATACGCAGTATTTT